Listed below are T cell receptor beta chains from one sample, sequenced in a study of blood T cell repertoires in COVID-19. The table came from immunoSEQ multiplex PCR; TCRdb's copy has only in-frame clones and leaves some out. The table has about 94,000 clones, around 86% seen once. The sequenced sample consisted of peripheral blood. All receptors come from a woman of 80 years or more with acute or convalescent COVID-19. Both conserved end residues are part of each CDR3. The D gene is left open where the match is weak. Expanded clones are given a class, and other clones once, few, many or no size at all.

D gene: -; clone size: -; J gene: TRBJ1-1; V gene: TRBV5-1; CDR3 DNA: TGCGCCAGCAGCTTTGCGGGGGAGGGAGGCACTGAAGCTTTCTTT; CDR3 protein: CASSFAGEGGTEAFF
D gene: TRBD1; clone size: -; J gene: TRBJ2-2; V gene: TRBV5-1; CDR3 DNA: TGCGCCAGCAGCTCCGGACAGGGTAACACCGGGGAGCTGTTTTTT; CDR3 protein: CASSSGQGNTGELFF
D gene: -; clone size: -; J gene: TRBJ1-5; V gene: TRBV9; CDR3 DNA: TGTGCCAGCAGCGTAGGGGCCGATAGCAATCAGCCCCAGCATTTT; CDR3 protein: CASSVGADSNQPQHF
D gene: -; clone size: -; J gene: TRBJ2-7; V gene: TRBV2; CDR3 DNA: TGTGCCAGCAGCTCGAGCTCCTACGAGCAGTACTTC; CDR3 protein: CASSSSSYEQYF
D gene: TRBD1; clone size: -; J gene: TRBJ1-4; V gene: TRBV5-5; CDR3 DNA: TGTGCCAGCAGCCGCCCGGGACAGGGAGGTGAAAAACTGTTTTTT; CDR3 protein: CASSRPGQGGEKLFF
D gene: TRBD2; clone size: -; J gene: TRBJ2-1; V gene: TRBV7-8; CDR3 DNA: TGTGCCAGCAGCTTAAGTGGTAGCGGGAGACAGCAGTTCTTC; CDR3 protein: CASSLSGSGRQQFF
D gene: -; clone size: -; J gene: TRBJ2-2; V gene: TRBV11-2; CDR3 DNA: TGTGCCAGCAGCCCTGGTGGGAGACGCTACACCGCGAACACCGGGGAGCTGTTTTTT; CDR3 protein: CASSPGGRRYTANTGELFF
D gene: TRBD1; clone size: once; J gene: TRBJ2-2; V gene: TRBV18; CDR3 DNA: TGTGCCAGCTCACCGGGACAGGGTTTCACCGGGGAGCTGTTTTTT; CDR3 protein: CASSPGQGFTGELFF
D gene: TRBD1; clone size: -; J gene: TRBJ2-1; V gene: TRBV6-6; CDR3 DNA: TGTGCCAGCAGGTTCCCGGGACAGCTCAATGAGCAGTTCTTC; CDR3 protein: CASRFPGQLNEQFF
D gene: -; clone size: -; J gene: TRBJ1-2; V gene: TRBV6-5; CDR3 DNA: TGTGCCAGCAGTCAGGGGTTTGACTATGGCTACACCTTC; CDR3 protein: CASSQGFDYGYTF
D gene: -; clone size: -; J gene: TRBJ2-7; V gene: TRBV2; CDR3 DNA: TGTGCCAGCAGTCTTTCCCCGACAGAAAAGTACTTC; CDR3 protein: CASSLSPTEKYF
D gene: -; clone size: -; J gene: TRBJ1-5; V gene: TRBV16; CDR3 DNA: TGTGCCAGCAGACAGGCCCAGGTAGGCAATCAGCCCCAGCATTTT; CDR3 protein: CASRQAQVGNQPQHF
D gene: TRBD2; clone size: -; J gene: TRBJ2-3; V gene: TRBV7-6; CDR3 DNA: TGTGCCAGCAGCCCCCGGACTAGCGGGAGGCTCGTGGATACGCAGTATTTT; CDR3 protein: CASSPRTSGRLVDTQYF
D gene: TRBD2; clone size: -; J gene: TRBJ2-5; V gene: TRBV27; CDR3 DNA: TGTGCCAGCAGAAAAATAGCGGGATGGGAAGAGACCCAGTACTTC; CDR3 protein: CASRKIAGWEETQYF
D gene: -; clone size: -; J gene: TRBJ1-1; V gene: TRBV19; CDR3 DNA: TGTGCCAGTAGTGACACCATGAACACTGAAGCTTTCTTT; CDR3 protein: CASSDTMNTEAFF
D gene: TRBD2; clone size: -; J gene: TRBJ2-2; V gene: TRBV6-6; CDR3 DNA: TGTGCCAGCAGTCCGCTAGCGGGGATGAACACCGGGGAGCTGTTTTTT; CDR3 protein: CASSPLAGMNTGELFF
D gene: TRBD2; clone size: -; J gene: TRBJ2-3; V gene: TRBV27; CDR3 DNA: TGTGCCAGCAGTACGCTTAGGCGGGGGACCACAGATACGCAGTATTTT; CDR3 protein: CASSTLRRGTTDTQYF
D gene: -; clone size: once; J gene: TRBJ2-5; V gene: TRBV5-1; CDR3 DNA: TGCGCCAGCAGCTTGGGCGGGTGGGTTCCGGAGACCCAGTACTTC; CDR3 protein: CASSLGGWVPETQYF
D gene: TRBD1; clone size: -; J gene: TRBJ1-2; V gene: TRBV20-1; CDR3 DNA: TGCAGTGCTAGTGCAACAGGGGTTAACTATGGCTACACCTTC; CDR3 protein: CSASATGVNYGYTF
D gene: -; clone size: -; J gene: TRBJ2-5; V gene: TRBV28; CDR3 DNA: TGTGCCAGCAGTTTATTGCCAGGTCCTCAAGAGACCCAGTACTTC; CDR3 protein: CASSLLPGPQETQYF